This record concerns one T cell receptor (beta chain) sequence. CDR3 length: 14 amino acids. V lost 7 bases and J 7 bases, leaving 14 bases between the germline ends. Germline loops: CDR1 SNHLY, CDR2 FYNNEI. This sample is part of a study of blood T cell repertoires in COVID-19. In the study overall: T cells, B-cell-depleted T cells, or PBMCs supplied cDNA or gDNA.

Method: immunoSEQ multiplex PCR; TCRdb's copy keeps in-frame clones and lacks some. The table includes almost 400,000 clones, 88% detected once. J is TRBJ1-6 and V is TRBV2; D not resolved. The source of this sequence is a woman aged 25 to 39 with acute COVID-19. The specimen sequenced was PBMCs or T cells enriched from blood (not recorded which). Written as DNA, the CDR3 is TGTGCCAGCACCTTAGCGACGTCAAATTCACCCCTCCACTTT. Its translation: CASTLATSNSPLHF.